One and the same sample provided the 17 T cell receptor beta chains below, sequenced in a study of immune heterogeneity within non-small cell lung tumors. As template, the study used bulk tumor genomic DNA at roughly 550 ng per sample. While surgery was under way, several biopsies spaced far apart were taken per primary tumor. Patients with untreated, newly diagnosed non-small cell lung cancer underwent curative surgery. It was with 32 V and 13 J primers that multiplex PCR amplified TCR beta CDR3. In TCRdb, the multiplex PCR reads were re-called with MiXCR into one record per CDR3 protein. This table holds approximately 20,000 distinct CDR3 sequences, 25% to 35% found once. Material: lung tumor tissue. The origin of the receptors is a man aged 35-49 years with non-small cell lung cancer.

Concerning this clonotype: A much larger clone lies a single base off, so this may be a read error. The chain has TRBV20-1 and TRBJ2-5, with D unclear. This CDR3 is 12 amino acids long. The germline V gene has CDR1 DFQATT and CDR2 SNEGSKA (reference sequence). The CDR3 bases are TGCAGTGCTAGTCACAGCCAAGAGACCCAGCACTTC. This gives the protein CSASHSQETQHF.

Comments on this clonotype: This may be a read error: a much more frequent sequence differs by one nucleotide. The chain combines TRBV11-3 with TRBJ1-2; no reliable D call. The CDR3 is 14 amino acids. Trimming removed 5 bases at V and 4 bases at J, with 14 bases between. CDR1 and CDR2 from the germline V gene are SGHNT and YENEEA. The CDR3, as DNA: TGTGCCAGCAGCCATATTGGCCCAATCTATGGCTACACCTTC. This translates into CASSHIGPIYGYTF.

By share, this clonotype counts as medium-sized. The chain recombines TRBV20-1 with TRBJ1-1; D is perhaps TRBD1 (5 bases). V lost 6 bases, J lost 0 bases, and 17 bases lay in between. The length of the CDR3 is 15 residues. The germline V gene encodes CDR1 DFQATT and CDR2 SNEGSKA (reference sequence). The CDR3 protein is CSASLPTVLNTEAFF. CDR3 DNA sequence: TGCAGTGCCTCCCTCCCGACAGTCTTGAACACTGAAGCTTTCTTT.

This clonotype was recorded a few times. This rearrangement joins TRBV12-3 or TRBV12-4 to TRBJ1-1, with unresolved D. The CDR3 covers 13 residues. V lost 3 bases and J lost 3, with 8 bases in between. This chain's CDR3 is CASSLMAYTEAFF. The CDR3 DNA follows: TGTGCCAGCAGTTTGATGGCATACACTGAAGCTTTCTTT.

About this clonotype itself: This may stem from a read error, because a much larger clone lies one nucleotide away. The conserved final phenylalanine or tryptophan is absent from the CDR3, which likely points to a read error. The V call is TRBV11-2, the J call TRBJ1-3, with a tentative D call TRBD1 (6 bases). The germline V and J ends were trimmed by 0 bases and 1 base, with 7 bases remaining between them. The CDR3 totals 15 residues. CDR1 is SGHAT, CDR2 FQNNGV, per germline. The CDR3, as DNA: TGTGCCAGCAGCTTAGAAGGGGGGTCTGGAAACACCATATATTAT. It yields the protein CASSLEGGSGNTIYY.

The table lists this clonotype with many counts. The chain links TRBV9 to TRBJ2-7; 12 nucleotides match TRBD2. The CDR3 is made up of 16 amino acids. The V gene end was trimmed by 4 bases and the J gene end by 7 bases; junction bases not matched to a gene: 12. Germline V gene data show CDR1 as SGDLS and CDR2 as YYNGEE. The CDR3 sequence is CASSTLAGGLGGEQYF. The CDR3 DNA sequence: TGTGCCAGCAGCACCCTAGCGGGAGGGCTGGGGGGAGAGCAGTACTTC.

This clonotype was seen repeatedly, ten times or more. The chain couples TRBV11-2 to TRBJ2-7; D is possibly TRBD1 (6 bases). CDR1 is SGHAT, CDR2 FQNNGV, per germline. V was cut by 4 bases and J by 1 base, with 8 bases left in between. This CDR3 has 13 residues. CDR3 sequence: CASSSGVSYEQYF. The CDR3 DNA is TGTGCCAGCAGCTCAGGGGTTTCCTACGAGCAGTACTTC.

The sample holds many counts of this clonotype. The chain employs TRBV11-3 and TRBJ2-7; D is perhaps TRBD1 or TRBD2 (6 bases each). Germline CDR1 and CDR2: SGHNT and YENEEA. Trimming shortened V by 5 bases and J by 0 bases, and 17 bases separated the two germline ends. The CDR3 is 16 amino acids. The CDR3 DNA follows: TGTGCCAGCAGCGGAGGGGGTTTTAAGGGCTCCTACGAGCAGTACTTC. It translates to CASSGGGFKGSYEQYF.

With respect to this clonotype: A much bigger clone sits one base away, suggesting this may be a read error. This chain joins TRBV10-3 and TRBJ1-5; 11 bases are a match to TRBD1. The length of the CDR3 is 13 residues. In germline, CDR1 is ENHRY, CDR2 SYGVKD. The CDR3, as DNA: TGTGCTACGGACAGGGGGCACAATCAGCCCCATCATTTT. Encoded protein: CATDRGHNQPHHF.

This clonotype was observed many times. The gene calls are TRBV10-3 and TRBJ1-4; D possibly corresponds to TRBD1 (5 bases). This CDR3 comprises 13 residues. V was trimmed by 10 bases and J by 4 bases, leaving 13 bases between them. Germline V gene data show CDR1 as ENHRY and CDR2 as SYGVKD. CDR3 amino acids: CATSRGHNEKLFF. In nucleotides, the CDR3 is TGTGCCACCTCAAGGGGCCATAATGAAAAACTGTTTTTT.

Comments on this clonotype: A much larger clone sits a single nucleotide away, making a read error possible. The chain has TRBV5-1 and TRBJ2-7, with a tentative D call TRBD2 (6 bases). Germline values: CDR1 SGHRS, CDR2 YFSETQ. Trimming left V 4 bases short and J 3 bases short, with 20 bases between. This CDR3 has 16 amino acids. CDR3 nucleotide sequence: TGCGCCAGCAGCAATCCTAGCCTTAGCGGAGACTACGAGCAGTACTTC. Translation: CASSNPSLSGDYEQYF.

Regarding this clonotype: Since a much larger clone is just one base distant, this may be a read error. This chain joins TRBV20-1 and TRBJ1-2, with D uncertain. V was pared by 6 bases and J by 6 bases, with 8 bases between. CDR3 length: 10 residues. Per the germline V gene, CDR1 is DFQATT and CDR2 is SNEGSKA (reference sequence). The CDR3 is CSAEEDGYTF. CDR3 bases: TGCAGTGCCGAGGAGGATGGCTACACCTTC.

The rearrangement uses TRBV4-1 and TRBJ2-5; 7 bases align to TRBD1. V lost 4 bases to trimming and J lost 4 bases; unmatched junction nucleotides: 6. The CDR3 is made up of 14 amino acids. Germline V lookup: CDR1 MGHRA, CDR2 YSYEKL. CDR3 region: CASSLGTDGETQYF. Here the CDR3 DNA reads TGCGCCAGCAGCCTTGGGACAGACGGAGAGACCCAGTACTTC.

Concerning this clonotype itself: It may be a read error: a sequence one base away is much more abundant. The chain combines TRBV2 with TRBJ2-1; 11 bases line up with TRBD2. The CDR3 loop spans 15 amino acids. Per the germline V gene, CDR1 is SNHLY and CDR2 is FYNNEI. In DNA form, the CDR3 reads TGTGCCAGCAGACTAGAACTAGCGGGAGTAAATGAGCGGTTCTTC. This translates into CASRLELAGVNERFF.

This clonotype appeared a few times. This chain uses TRBV29-1 with TRBJ2-1; 7 nucleotides agree with TRBD1. The V gene end was trimmed by 8 bases and the J gene end by 6 bases; junction bases not matched to a gene: 10. The germline gives CDR1 SQVTM, CDR2 ANQGSEA. The CDR3 has 13 residues. CDR3 sequence (DNA): TGCAGCCTCATACGACAGGGCTCCAATGAGCAGTTCTTC. Amino acids: CSLIRQGSNEQFF.

This clonotype turned up a few times. V usage is TRBV5-5 and J usage is TRBJ1-4, with 7 bases identical to TRBD1. Germline assignment: CDR1 SGHKS and CDR2 YYEKEE (reference sequence). This CDR3 region has 15 residues. V lost 4 bases, J lost 8 bases, and 11 bases stayed unmatched. The CDR3 protein is CASSPTRDRKEKLFF. Here the CDR3 DNA reads TGTGCCAGCAGCCCTACGCGGGACAGAAAAGAAAAACTGTTTTTT.

This clonotype was observed a handful of times. J is TRBJ2-6 and V is TRBV24-1, with D unclear. The CDR3 totals 14 residues. Deletions cut 4 bases from V and 1 base from J, with 4 bases between. Looked up from germline, CDR1 is KGHDR and CDR2 is SFDVKD. The CDR3 sequence: CATSEGSGANVLTF. The DNA for the CDR3 is TGTGCCACCAGTGAAGGTTCTGGGGCCAACGTCCTGACTTTC.